This T cell receptor beta chain was captured by sequencing in a study of cytomegalovirus exposure and HLA in healthy donors. Study at large: It was reported in a later analysis that the approximately 110 validation repertoires used the same platform as the approximately 620 first-cohort repertoires. Study observations and caveats: Some TCR beta chains (roughly 160 of them) were listed as cytomegalovirus-associated. It was reported that the classifier diagnosed cytomegalovirus status with high specificity and sensitivity in both the original and validation cohorts. Three CMV-associated chains were confirmed in vitro to be specific for CMV antigens.

The data were produced by immunoSEQ multiplex PCR, yet TCRdb's version contains in-frame clones alone and is incomplete. Of 50,000 or so clones in the sample, roughly nine tenths were seen once. The V gene lost 2 bases and the J gene lost 4 bases, with 10 bases spanning the gap. Germline V gene data show CDR1 as SGHTA and CDR2 as FQGNSA. This CDR3 has 14 residues. Remarks on this clone: Its antigen is not identified.

Input material: PBMCs. The receptor's source is a woman in her thirties in good health and CMV-seronegative. V is TRBV7-2 and J is TRBJ2-3; TRBD2 is a possible D gene (6 bases). This chain's CDR3 is CASSLRSGADTQYF. The DNA for the CDR3 is TGTGCCAGCAGCTTACGATCGGGGGCAGATACGCAGTATTTT.